The clone carrying this TCR beta chain was seen a handful of times. What it binds is unknown. Using a J-beta primer mix together with a sample-barcoded 5' primer, a second PCR was run for roughly 7 to 11 cycles. TCRdb re-called the 5' RACE reads with MiXCR, one entry per CDR3 protein. This sample carries fewer than 2 million distinct CDR3 sequences, about 39% of them seen once, and the ten largest clones take roughly 23%. This entry comes from a study of blood T cells in healthy people across ages. At the level of the study: Every two T cells gave about one barcoded beta molecule via template switching. Whole-study results and caveats: There were more naive CD4+ cells and higher diversity in long-lived donors than in aged donors.

This receptor was identified in a human donor in good health. What was sequenced was blood.

CDR3 sequence (DNA): TGTGCCAGCAGCCAAGTGGGAGGAGATACGGGTAATTCACCCCTCCACTTT. Translation gives CASSQVGGDTGNSPLHF. The chain joins TRBV4-2 to TRBJ1-6; D remains unclear. Germline CDR1 and CDR2: LGHNA and YNFKEQ. The CDR3 totals 17 residues. Trimming took off 1 base at V and 6 bases at J, with 16 bases between the two ends.